These 28 T cell receptor beta chains share one sample of origin, sequenced in a study of T cells in Graves' hyperthyroidism and ophthalmopathy (dated by TCRdb to 2018 to 2020). Libraries were made using multiplex PCR. The sequencing machine was an Illumina HiSeq 2000. The TCR beta CDR3 regions were amplified from the RNA transcripts. The first round of RT-PCR for the TCR CDR3 was performed with the HTBI primer set and the Qiagen OneStep RT-PCR kit. The public reads were reanalyzed by TCRdb: fastp trimming at Q25, MiXCR alignment, in-frame beta chains only. Duplicate CDR3 protein sequences are folded into a single record with the most common DNA and genes. The sample table records more than 350,000 distinct CDR3 sequences; approximately 14% of these occur just once. Approximately 19% of the sample rests with the top ten. Input material: blood. These receptors came from a woman in her sixties with Graves' ophthalmopathy.

The table lists this clonotype with a few counts. The chain couples TRBV6-1 to TRBJ2-7; D is possibly TRBD1 (5 bases). Trimming stripped 5 bases from V and 4 bases from J, with 12 bases between. CDR1 is MNHNS, CDR2 SASEGT, per germline. This CDR3 is 13 amino acids long. CDR3 sequence (DNA): TGTGCCAGCAGTACCCAGACAGCTTACGAGCAGTACTTC. Residues: CASSTQTAYEQYF.

The table lists this clonotype with a few counts. The chain joins TRBV27 to TRBJ2-5, with 9 bases aligning to TRBD1. V lost 9 bases and J lost 5; bases outside the gene matches: 10. Germline CDR1 is MNHEY and CDR2 is SMNVEV (reference sequence). The CDR3 runs to 14 residues. CDR3 in amino acids: CARDGQGIMETQYF. The CDR3 nucleotides are TGTGCCAGAGACGGACAGGGGATTATGGAGACCCAGTACTTC.

This clonotype was detected only a few times. The gene calls are TRBV19 and TRBJ2-3, with D possibly TRBD2 on 6 matching bases. This CDR3 has 15 residues. With 6 bases removed from V and 7 bases from J, the gap between germline ends came to 20 bases. The germline CDR1 and CDR2 sequences are LNHDA and SQIVND (reference sequence). The CDR3 region has the DNA TGTGCCAGTAGCTCTGGTGGGACTCCGATTCATACGCAGTATTTT. Translating gives CASSSGGTPIHTQYF. Supplemented by reference TRBV19 and TRBJ2-3, the full variable domain reads DGGITQSPKYLFRKEGQNVTLSCEQNLNHDAMYWYRQDPGQGLRLIYYSQIVNDFQKGDIAEGYSVSREKKESFPLTVTSAQKNPTAFYLCASSSGGTPIHTQYFGPGTRLTVL.

There are many counts of this clonotype. The V call is TRBV3-1, the J call TRBJ2-5, with D uncertain. The CDR3 is 14 residues long. In germline, CDR1 is LGHDT, CDR2 YNNKEL (reference sequence). V gave up 8 bases and J gave up 5 bases, with 18 bases separating them. The CDR3 DNA follows: TGTGCCAGCCAGCTCAAAAACCTGGGGGAGACCCAGTACTTC. It translates to CASQLKNLGETQYF.

The genes are TRBV5-1 and TRBJ2-3, with 9 positions matching TRBD1. Germline V lookup: CDR1 SGHRS, CDR2 YFSETQ. V dropped 6 bases and J dropped 0; count of bases not matched to a gene: 14. The CDR3 extends over 18 amino acids. The CDR3 spells CASTKIRPGTGSTDTQYF. The CDR3 DNA is TGCGCCAGCACCAAGATCAGACCCGGGACAGGGAGCACAGATACGCAGTATTTT.

This clonotype was recorded many times. This chain links TRBV10-3 with TRBJ2-5; 9 bases map to TRBD1. This CDR3 region has 16 residues. The trim removed 3 bases at V and 4 bases at J, leaving 9 bases unmatched. The V gene's germline CDR1 is ENHRY and CDR2 SYGVKD. In DNA form, the CDR3 reads TGTGCCATCAGTGAAAGGGGGGGGACAGGGCGAGAGACCCAGTACTTC. This sequence encodes CAISERGGTGRETQYF.

This clonotype occurred a few times. This rearrangement joins TRBV7-3 to TRBJ2-2; tentative D call: TRBD2 (5 bases). Germline V gene lookup returns CDR1 SGHTA and CDR2 FQGTGA. The CDR3 loop spans 13 amino acids. The V gene lost 3 bases and the J gene lost 6 bases, with 8 bases spanning the gap. This chain's CDR3 is CASSLRDAGELFF. CDR3 DNA: TGTGCCAGCAGCTTGAGGGATGCCGGGGAGCTGTTTTTT.

This clonotype came up a few times. V usage is TRBV6-1 and J usage is TRBJ1-2; tentative D call: TRBD1 (5 bases). V dropped 5 bases and J dropped 5 bases, with 12 bases sitting between them. This CDR3 has 13 residues. The germline gives CDR1 MNHNS, CDR2 SASEGT. CDR3 DNA: TGTGCCAGCAGTTCTCTCGGGGGATATGGCTACACCTTC. Its protein is CASSSLGGYGYTF.

This clonotype occurred many times. The chain employs TRBV5-1 and TRBJ2-7, with D possibly being TRBD1 or TRBD2 (5 bases each). Trimming pared 5 bases from V and 5 bases from J, leaving 20 bases between. The CDR3 has 15 amino acids. In germline, CDR1 is SGHRS, CDR2 YFSETQ. The CDR3 DNA reads as TGCGCCAGCAGACTACGATCCGGGACCCTACACGAGCAGTACTTC. Amino acid sequence: CASRLRSGTLHEQYF. Drawing the rest from reference TRBV5-1 and TRBJ2-7, the complete variable domain is KAGVTQTPRYLIKTRGQQVTLSCSPISGHRSVSWYQQTPGQGLQFLFEYFSETQRNKGNFPGRFSGRQFSNSRSEMNVSTLELGDSALYLCASRLRSGTLHEQYFGPGTRLTVT.

There are many counts of this clonotype. The chain carries TRBV28 and TRBJ2-6; D possibly uses TRBD1 or TRBD2 (5 bases each). The CDR3 has 17 residues. V lost 6 bases, J lost 4 bases, and 19 bases lay in between. Germline loops: CDR1 MDHEN, CDR2 SYDVKM. CDR3 protein: CASSIPGRGSGANVLTF. Written as DNA, the CDR3 is TGTGCCAGCAGCATACCGGGACGCGGGTCCGGGGCCAACGTCCTGACTTTC.

This clonotype came up a few times. The CDR3 region has the DNA TGTGCCAGCAGCGCCTCCAGGCGGGGAATGGGGCAGTTCTTC. The encoded protein is CASSASRRGMGQFF. This sequence joins TRBV12-3 or TRBV12-4 and TRBJ2-1; D is perhaps TRBD2 (6 bases). The CDR3 loop spans 14 amino acids. Between the trimmed V and J ends, which lost 6 bases and 12 bases, there was a span of 21 bases.

This clonotype has ten or more counts. The chain carries TRBV12-3 or TRBV12-4 and TRBJ2-7, with D possibly TRBD1 on 6 matching bases. The CDR3 runs to 17 residues. V was trimmed by 0 bases and J by 4 bases, leaving 19 bases between them. The CDR3 is CASSLAGVGQGSYEQYF. The CDR3 coding sequence is TGTGCCAGCAGTTTAGCCGGTGTGGGTCAGGGGAGTTACGAGCAGTACTTC.

The sample holds many counts of this clonotype. The chain employs TRBV28 and TRBJ2-7, with 8 positions matching TRBD2. V shed 6 bases, J shed 4 bases, and the junction held 8 bases outside the gene matches. The CDR3 runs to 14 residues. Germline CDR1 reads MDHEN; CDR2 reads SYDVKM. The CDR3 DNA is TGTGCCAGCAGGCTTAGCGGGATTTCTTACGAGCAGTACTTC. Amino acids: CASRLSGISYEQYF.

This clonotype was seen just once. The chain carries TRBV19 and TRBJ2-1, with D perhaps matching TRBD2 (6 bases). V was pared by 10 bases and J by 4 bases, with 8 bases between. The CDR3 extends over 11 amino acids. CDR1 LNHDA and CDR2 SQIVND come from the germline V gene (reference sequence). CDR3 nucleotides: TGTGCCACCCGGGAGTACAATGAGCAGTTCTTC. Its protein product is CATREYNEQFF.

This clonotype was detected ten times or more. The gene calls are TRBV11-2 and TRBJ1-6; D is unclear. The CDR3 has 14 residues. Per germline, CDR1 SGHAT and CDR2 FQNNGV. Trimming removed 0 bases from V and 9 bases from J, with 9 bases in between. The CDR3 is CASSLEASFSPLHF. The CDR3 coding sequence is TGTGCCAGCAGCTTAGAGGCCAGCTTTTCACCCCTCCACTTT. The complete variable domain, with remaining parts taken from reference TRBV11-2 and TRBJ1-6, reads EAGVAQSPRYKIIEKRQSVAFWCNPISGHATLYWYQQILGQGPKLLIQFQNNGVVDDSQLPKDRFSAERLKGVDSTLKIQPAKLEDSAVYLCASSLEASFSPLHFGNGTRLTVT.

This clonotype was found many times. CDR3 coding DNA: TGTGCCAGCGGACAGCACAATGAGCAGTTCTTC. Translation gives CASGQHNEQFF. V usage is TRBV2 and J usage is TRBJ2-1; weak D call: TRBD1 (6 bases). CDR1 and CDR2 from the germline V gene are SNHLY and FYNNEI. CDR3 size: 11 residues. Trimming pared 8 bases from V and 5 bases from J, leaving 7 bases between. The full variable domain, its missing parts supplied by reference TRBV2 and TRBJ2-1, is EPEVTQTPSHQVTQMGQEVILRCVPISNHLYFYWYRQILGQKVEFLVSFYNNEISEKSEIFDDQFSVERPDGSNFTLKIRSTKLEDSAMYFCASGQHNEQFFGPGTRLTVL.

This clonotype turned up a few times. The chain carries TRBV24-1 and TRBJ2-1; either TRBD1 or TRBD2 may supply D (5 bases each). Germline assignment: CDR1 KGHDR and CDR2 SFDVKD. V lost 6 bases, J lost 2 bases, and 10 bases lay in between. This CDR3 has 14 residues. CDR3 amino acids: CATSRGEPYNEQFF. For the CDR3, the DNA is TGTGCCACCAGTAGGGGAGAACCCTACAATGAGCAGTTCTTC.

This clonotype was seen at least ten times. The J gene is TRBJ1-2, the V gene TRBV30, with D unresolved. The germline V gene has CDR1 GTSNPN and CDR2 SVGIG (reference sequence). Trimming removed 2 bases at V and 12 bases at J, with 16 bases between. The CDR3 consists of 12 residues. The CDR3 DNA is TGTGCCTGGAGTAGCGGACGAGTTTCTCACACCTTC. It translates to CAWSSGRVSHTF.

This clonotype has ten or more counts. This rearrangement joins TRBV3-1 to TRBJ2-1; 9 bases line up with TRBD2. Germline V lookup: CDR1 LGHDT, CDR2 YNNKEL (reference sequence). This CDR3 contains 14 residues. Trimming at V came to 1 base and at J to 6 bases, leaving 1 base not matched to a gene. This CDR3 is CASSQGGRANEQFF. In nucleotides, the CDR3 is TGTGCCAGCAGCCAAGGCGGGAGGGCCAATGAGCAGTTCTTC.

This clonotype appeared many times. The J gene is TRBJ2-4, the V gene TRBV12-5; the D gene is possibly TRBD1 (5 bases). Looked up from germline, CDR1 is LGHNT and CDR2 is FRNRAP. Trimming pared 1 base from V and 10 bases from J, leaving 11 bases between. There are 13 residues in the CDR3. The CDR3: CASGLGQSNIQYF. As DNA, the CDR3 is TGTGCTAGTGGTTTGGGACAGTCCAATATTCAGTACTTC.

In this sample, this clonotype turned up many times. This rearrangement joins TRBV12-5 to TRBJ2-1; the match to TRBD2 covers 12 bases. The CDR3 has 18 amino acids. Trimming took 1 base from V and 8 from J; bases not matched to a gene: 12. Germline V gives CDR1 LGHNT, CDR2 FRNRAP. This chain's CDR3 is CASGLARRLAGVLDEQFF. CDR3 bases: TGTGCTAGTGGTTTGGCCCGTCGACTAGCGGGAGTCCTCGATGAGCAGTTCTTC.

This clonotype was counted only a few times. The chain combines TRBV20-1 with TRBJ1-2; possible D gene TRBD1, 5 bases. V lost 5 bases, J lost 2 bases, and 12 bases lay in between. CDR3 size: 13 residues. Germline V gene data show CDR1 as DFQATT and CDR2 as SNEGSKA (reference sequence). CDR3 amino acids: CSAWGGINYGYTF. In nucleotides, the CDR3 is TGCAGTGCTTGGGGGGGGATAAACTATGGCTACACCTTC.

Many counts were recorded for this clonotype. The chain joins TRBV28 to TRBJ2-3, with 10 bases identical to TRBD2. V lost 7 bases and J lost 0; bases outside the gene matches: 7. The CDR3 runs 16 residues. Germline CDR1 reads MDHEN; CDR2 reads SYDVKM. DNA for the CDR3: TGTGCCAGCAACCCTAGCGGGGGTCGTAGCACAGATACGCAGTATTTT. Translated: CASNPSGGRSTDTQYF.

In this sample, this clonotype turned up many times. This chain connects TRBV30 to TRBJ2-7; D could derive from TRBD1 or TRBD2 (5 bases each). Trimming pared 3 bases from V and 9 bases from J, leaving 24 bases between. CDR3 size: 15 residues. The germline V gene has CDR1 GTSNPN and CDR2 SVGIG (reference sequence). The CDR3 spells CAWSHERRARGGQYF. The CDR3 DNA follows: TGTGCCTGGAGCCATGAGCGGCGGGCCCGGGGCGGGCAGTACTTC.

Comment on this clonotype: A much bigger clone sits one base away, suggesting this may be a read error. The CDR3 here is CAGSLPTGTSGPPTYEQYF. The CDR3 DNA sequence: TGTGCCGGCAGCCTACCCACCGGGACTAGCGGGCCACCTACCTACGAGCAGTACTTC. The chain uses TRBV7-2 and TRBJ2-7, with 12 bases matching TRBD2. The length of the CDR3 is 19 residues. Germline CDR1 is SGHTA and CDR2 is FQGNSA.

This clonotype was observed many times. The rearrangement links TRBV3-1 to TRBJ1-4; D not resolved. V dropped 1 base and J dropped 0 bases, with 6 bases sitting between them. Germline V gene lookup returns CDR1 LGHDT and CDR2 YNNKEL (reference sequence). This CDR3 is built from 15 residues. Here the CDR3 reads CASSQGHPTNEKLFF. Written as DNA, the CDR3 is TGTGCCAGCAGCCAAGGACACCCAACTAATGAAAAACTGTTTTTT.

This clonotype was observed at least ten times. The rearrangement uses TRBV2 and TRBJ2-1, with 11 bases fitting TRBD2. CDR1 and CDR2 (germline): SNHLY, FYNNEI. CDR3 length equals 15 residues. The V segment lost 6 bases and the J segment 1 base; nucleotides outside the gene matches: 2. CDR3 sequence: CASRIAGGSYNEQFF. The CDR3 coding sequence is TGTGCCAGCAGAATAGCGGGAGGGTCCTACAATGAGCAGTTCTTC.

The V gene is TRBV30, the J gene TRBJ2-6; TRBD1 matches at 12 bases. The CDR3 has 17 residues. V lost 5 bases and J lost 3; bases outside the gene matches: 8. Germline lookup yields CDR1 GTSNPN and CDR2 SVGIG (reference sequence). CDR3 coding DNA: TGTGCCTGGGGCCCGGGACAGGGGGCGCTTGGGGCCAACGTCCTGACTTTC. Translating it yields CAWGPGQGALGANVLTF.